The clone carrying this T cell receptor beta chain has just one count. The V segment lost 0 bases and the J segment 4 bases; nucleotides outside the gene matches: 6. Germline V gene data show CDR1 as SGDLS and CDR2 as YYNGEE. The length of the CDR3 is 15 residues. In the original analysis: Estimation of nucleated cell counts was performed using reference gene primer amplification. Using immunoSEQ multiplex PCR, the repertoire was profiled, and TCRdb retains in-frame clones only, with some absent. V, J and clone size derive from that table, while D and trimming were established from the DNA sequence. The profile shows tens of thousands of clones, approximately 85% of them singletons. These data belong to a study of blood T cell repertoires in COVID-19.

The sequence derives from a woman aged 60-70 years with active COVID-19. Sequenced sample: peripheral blood. J is TRBJ1-2 and V is TRBV9; 7 bases align to TRBD1. The CDR3 DNA reads as TGTGCCAGCAGCGTAGGCTTGGACAGGCCCTATGGCTACACCTTC. Amino acid sequence: CASSVGLDRPYGYTF.